The 25 T cell receptor beta chains below come from one sample, sequenced in a study of control samples from healthy donors and cancer patients. Produced via immunoSEQ multiplex PCR; TCRdb's table is partial and in-frame only. In the table there are 70,000 or so clones, 84% of which are singletons. Material for sequencing was blood. The receptors here all came from a man aged 45-65 years in good health.

This chain links TRBV21-1 with TRBJ2-1; whether TRBD2, the table's D call, matches the DNA was not checked. TRBV21-1 is a known pseudogene. The CDR3 covers 16 residues. CDR3 residues: CASSNRAGGPRNEQFF. Written as DNA, the CDR3 is TGTGCCAGCAGCAATCGGGCGGGAGGCCCCCGAAATGAGCAGTTCTTC.

The chain is built from TRBV27 and TRBJ2-4, with D possibly being TRBD2 (5 bases). The CDR3 covers 14 residues. Trimming shortened V by 2 bases and J by 0 bases, and 5 bases separated the two germline ends. From germline, CDR1 is MNHEY and CDR2 SMNVEV (reference sequence). CDR3 region: CASSLAGAKNIQYF. The CDR3 DNA sequence: TGTGCCAGCAGTTTAGCGGGAGCCAAAAACATTCAGTACTTC.

This clone was detected once. This chain joins TRBV6-5 and TRBJ2-2; 8 bases map to TRBD1. The CDR3 runs 15 residues. Trimming cost V 5 bases and J 2 bases; bases outside gene matches: 4. CDR1 and CDR2 from the germline V gene are MNHEY and SVGAGI. As DNA, the CDR3 is TGTGCCAGCAGTACGGACAGGGTAAACACCGGGGAGCTGTTTTTT. Translating it yields CASSTDRVNTGELFF.

CDR3 sequence (DNA): TGTGCCAGCACTGAGCGGATCACAGATACGCAGTATTTT. Translated, it gives CASTERITDTQYF. The chain links TRBV5-4 to TRBJ2-3, with TRBD2 as a possible D gene (5 bases). Trimming removed 6 bases at V and 2 bases at J, with 10 bases between. CDR3 length equals 13 residues. From germline, CDR1 is SGHNT and CDR2 YYREEE (reference sequence). Combining the CDR3 with reference TRBV5-4 and TRBJ2-3 gives the whole variable domain ETGVTQSPTHLIKTRGQQVTLRCSSQSGHNTVSWYQQALGQGPQFIFQYYREEENGRGNFPPRFSGLQFPNYSSELNVNALELDDSALYLCASTERITDTQYFGPGTRLTVL.

The genes are TRBV24-1 and TRBJ2-1; weak D call: TRBD1 (6 bases). V shed 1 base and J shed 12 bases, with 21 bases lying between them. CDR3 length: 16 residues. CDR1 and CDR2 from the germline V gene are KGHDR and SFDVKD. The CDR3 region is CATSDFRGNQGLRQFF. In DNA, the CDR3 is TGTGCCACCAGTGATTTTCGGGGTAATCAGGGGCTCCGGCAGTTCTTC.

This sequence joins TRBV5-5 and TRBJ2-7; 8 nucleotides align to TRBD1. The CDR3 loop spans 15 amino acids. After removal of 3 bases from V and 3 bases from J, the junction contained 8 bases not matched to a gene. The germline gives CDR1 SGHKS, CDR2 YYEKEE (reference sequence). CDR3 DNA: TGTGCCAGCAGCTACCTAGACAGGGGAAGCTACGAGCAGTACTTC. Translating gives CASSYLDRGSYEQYF.

Notes on this clone: Additional DNA sequences in this sample encode the identical CDR3. This rearrangement joins TRBV5-1 to TRBJ1-2; 8 bases match TRBD1. The V gene end was trimmed by 0 bases and the J gene end by 2 bases; junction bases not matched to a gene: 0. The CDR3 extends over 14 amino acids. CDR1 is SGHRS and CDR2 is YFSETQ in the germline V gene. CDR3 protein: CASSLGTGNYGYTF. CDR3 nucleotide sequence: TGCGCCAGCAGCTTGGGGACAGGGAACTATGGCTACACCTTC. Based on the CDR3 plus reference TRBV5-1 and TRBJ1-2, the full variable domain is KAGVTQTPRYLIKTRGQQVTLSCSPISGHRSVSWYQQTPGQGLQFLFEYFSETQRNKGNFPGRFSGRQFSNSRSEMNVSTLELGDSALYLCASSLGTGNYGYTFGSGTRLTVV.

CDR3 bases: TGTGCCACCAGTGATCCGGGACAGGGGTCCGGGGAGCTGTTTTTT. Translated: CATSDPGQGSGELFF. The V gene is TRBV24-1, the J gene TRBJ2-2, with 10 nucleotides matching TRBD1. Germline V gene data show CDR1 as KGHDR and CDR2 as SFDVKD. This CDR3 region has 15 residues. V trimming: 3 bases; J trimming: 6 bases; junction bases outside the gene matches: 3.

The chain uses TRBV19 and TRBJ1-5, with 9 positions matching TRBD1. After removal of 3 bases from V and 3 bases from J, the junction contained 15 bases not matched to a gene. The CDR3 is 19 residues long. Germline V lookup: CDR1 LNHDA, CDR2 SQIVND (reference sequence). The CDR3 reads CASSMNFGGTGNFNQPQHF. CDR3 nucleotides: TGTGCCAGTAGTATGAATTTCGGGGGGACAGGGAATTTCAATCAGCCCCAGCATTTT.

The chain employs TRBV9 and TRBJ1-1; D is uncertain. This CDR3 is 14 amino acids long. Germline CDR1 reads SGDLS; CDR2 reads YYNGEE. V was clipped by 3 bases and J by 1 base, with 10 bases between them. CDR3 bases: TGTGCCAGCAGCGCCCAACCAACGAACACTGAAGCTTTCTTT. Protein sequence: CASSAQPTNTEAFF.

This chain uses TRBV6-2 or TRBV6-3 with TRBJ1-2, with D unclear. In germline, CDR1 is MNHEY, CDR2 SVGEGT. Trimming stripped 4 bases from V and 8 bases from J, with 8 bases between. The CDR3 spans 11 residues. CDR3 DNA: TGTGCCAGCAGTTTTGGCGACGGCTACACCTTC. Its translation: CASSFGDGYTF.

V usage is TRBV4-3 and J usage is TRBJ1-2; D unresolved. Germline assignment: CDR1 LGHNA and CDR2 YSLEER. Trimming shortened V by 0 bases and J by 5 bases, and 7 bases separated the two germline ends. The CDR3 sequence is 13 residues long. The CDR3 region is CASSQESRYGYTF. DNA for the CDR3: TGCGCCAGCAGCCAAGAAAGCAGATATGGCTACACCTTC.

This clone was observed a few times. The chain uses TRBV5-1 and TRBJ1-4; D gene ambiguous. The CDR3 consists of 13 residues. CDR1 and CDR2 from the germline V gene are SGHRS and YFSETQ. V was clipped by 2 bases and J by 8 bases, with 10 bases between them. The CDR3 loop reads CASSFGGGEKLFF. The CDR3 nucleotides are TGCGCCAGCAGCTTCGGAGGTGGGGAAAAACTGTTTTTT.

This chain connects TRBV14 to TRBJ1-6, with TRBD1 identical over 7 bases. The CDR3 has 15 residues. Trimming removed 4 bases from V and 7 bases from J; junction bases left unmatched: 7. Germline V gene sequence: CDR1 SGHDN, CDR2 FVKESK. The CDR3 region is CASSLGGGGNSPLHF. The CDR3 DNA reads TGTGCCAGCAGCCTTGGGGGAGGGGGCAATTCACCCCTCCACTTT.

The chain combines TRBV7-9 with TRBJ1-1; TRBD1 matches at 7 bases. The trim removed 5 bases at V and 0 bases at J, leaving 6 bases unmatched. Germline assignment: CDR1 SEHNR and CDR2 FQNEAQ (reference sequence). The CDR3 totals 15 residues. CDR3 DNA: TGTGCCAGCAGCATTCAGACAGGGATGAACACTGAAGCTTTCTTT. Translation gives CASSIQTGMNTEAFF.

DNA of the CDR3: TGTGCCAGTAGTACCCCTAGTCCCGGGACTAGCGGGAGGGCCGACAAAAACATTCAGTACTTC. Protein: CASSTPSPGTSGRADKNIQYF. The chain has TRBV19 and TRBJ2-4; 16 bases line up with TRBD2. The length of the CDR3 is 21 residues. CDR1 is LNHDA, CDR2 SQIVND, per germline (reference sequence). Trimming cost V 4 bases and J 3 bases; bases outside gene matches: 15.

The chain has TRBV5-6 and TRBJ2-4, with TRBD1 matching 7 bases. The CDR3 extends over 15 amino acids. With 6 bases clipped from V and 0 bases from J, the junction kept 6 bases outside the gene matches. The V gene's germline CDR1 is SGHDT and CDR2 YYEEEE. The CDR3 coding sequence is TGTGCCAGCACAGCTAGGGGGCGAGCCAAAAACATTCAGTACTTC. Its translation: CASTARGRAKNIQYF.

This rearrangement joins TRBV9 to TRBJ2-2; D remains unclear. V was clipped by 6 bases and J by 6 bases, with 9 bases between them. Germline CDR1 is SGDLS and CDR2 is YYNGEE. The CDR3 is made up of 12 amino acids. CDR3 in amino acids: CASNAGAGELFF. CDR3 sequence (DNA): TGTGCCAGCAACGCTGGGGCCGGGGAGCTGTTTTTT.

This clone showed up just once. This chain links TRBV27 with TRBJ2-5, with a weak D call TRBD2 (6 bases). Trimming cost V 2 bases and J 7 bases, with 11 bases left between them. The CDR3 loop spans 13 amino acids. In germline, CDR1 is MNHEY, CDR2 SMNVEV (reference sequence). The CDR3 region has the DNA TGTGCCAGCAGTTTAGTGGTGGAGGGGACCCAGTACTTC. Encoded protein: CASSLVVEGTQYF.

The genes are TRBV12-5 and TRBJ2-7, with D possibly matching TRBD1 (5 bases). V was clipped by 3 bases and J by 5 bases, with 8 bases between them. CDR3 length: 12 amino acids. Germline assignment: CDR1 LGHNT and CDR2 FRNRAP. Here the CDR3 reads CASGFGAHEQYF. The CDR3 DNA reads TGTGCTAGTGGTTTTGGGGCCCACGAGCAGTACTTC.

The chain uses TRBV6-2 or TRBV6-3 and TRBJ1-2; the D gene is possibly TRBD1 (6 bases). V was shortened by 2 bases and J by 8 bases, with 18 bases between the two germline ends. The CDR3 length is 15 residues. Germline V gives CDR1 MNHEY, CDR2 SVGEGT. The CDR3 DNA follows: TGTGCCAGCAGTTACCACCGAACAGGGATGTTCGGCTACACCTTC. Translated: CASSYHRTGMFGYTF.

The chain has TRBV9 and TRBJ2-1; tentatively, D is TRBD2 (6 bases). V lost 4 bases, J lost 6 bases, and 20 bases lay in between. CDR1 and CDR2 from the germline V gene are SGDLS and YYNGEE. The CDR3 is 16 residues long. This chain's CDR3 is CASSSPGGMIANEQFF. Written as DNA, the CDR3 is TGTGCCAGCAGCAGCCCAGGAGGGATGATCGCCAATGAGCAGTTCTTC.

By sample share, this clone is medium-sized. The genes are TRBV7-3 and TRBJ1-6; D is undetermined. In germline, CDR1 is SGHTA, CDR2 FQGTGA. The length of the CDR3 is 16 residues. Trimming took 5 bases from V and 7 from J, leaving 18 bases between them. CDR3 bases: TGTGCCAGCAGCGCCTTCAGGATCCGTCAAAATTCACCCCTCCACTTT. This sequence encodes CASSAFRIRQNSPLHF.

V is TRBV5-1 and J is TRBJ2-1, with 8 bases that match TRBD1. The CDR3 sequence is 15 residues long. Germline V gene lookup returns CDR1 SGHRS and CDR2 YFSETQ. J was trimmed by 8 bases and V by 1 base; bases with no gene match: 8. The CDR3 sequence: CASSLRVAGGDEQFF. CDR3 DNA: TGCGCCAGCAGCTTGAGGGTCGCAGGGGGCGATGAGCAGTTCTTC.

V gene TRBV6-1 combines with J gene TRBJ1-1; no firm D call. The CDR3 contains 14 residues. The germline gives CDR1 MNHNS, CDR2 SASEGT. V lost 2 bases and J 0 bases, leaving 7 bases between the germline ends. This CDR3 reads CASSELGMNTEAFF. CDR3 sequence (DNA): TGTGCCAGCAGTGAATTAGGGATGAACACTGAAGCTTTCTTT.